This T cell receptor (beta chain) was recorded in a study of blood T cell repertoires in COVID-19. Study context: Samples representing acute and convalescent COVID-19 were sourced from the United States, Italy and Spain.

The authors' processing: Reference gene primers were amplified, and this amplification served to estimate nucleated cell counts. Profiling relied on immunoSEQ multiplex PCR, and the TCRdb table lists in-frame clones only, not all of them. V and J calls and clone size come straight from that table; D and trimming were deduced from the DNA. The sample records about 9,600 clones, about 89% being singletons. The CDR3 is made up of 14 amino acids. Trimming left V 7 bases short and J 6 bases short, with 18 bases between. Germline-derived CDR1 and CDR2 are LNHDA and SQIVND (reference sequence). Sequences were obtained from peripheral blood. The receptor was isolated from a human donor in a cohort sampled during active COVID-19. The chain joins TRBV19 to TRBJ1-1, with D tentatively TRBD1 (6 bases). CDR3 amino acids: CASKQGPPPAEAFF. CDR3 in DNA: TGTGCCAGTAAACAGGGTCCCCCCCCCGCTGAAGCTTTCTTT.